The T cell receptor (beta chain) described here comes from a study of OX40 agonist ivuxolimab in advanced cancers. Study-wide context: The drug used for patients, ivuxolimab, was an agonistic anti-OX40 (CD134) antibody. Patients with prior anti-PD-1, anti-PD-L1 or anti-CTLA-4 therapy were eligible; 40% to 45% had some. The study, taken as a whole, reports: At 0.1 to 3.0 mg/kg, CD4+ and CD8+ blood T cells expanded clonally by week 6. The investigators did not determine what antigen specificity the expanded peripheral T cells had.

Notes on this clone: Antigen unknown.

This CDR3 region has 14 residues. The germline V gene has CDR1 MDHEN and CDR2 SYDVKM. V was shortened by 3 bases and J by 6 bases, with 15 bases between the two germline ends. The protocol was immunoSEQ multiplex PCR, while the TCRdb copy is restricted to in-frame clones and leaves out a portion. The table includes about 19,000 clones, approximately 86% detected once. The sample consisted of CD4+ or CD8+ T cells sorted from blood, taken in a trial of the OX40 agonist ivuxolimab. The TCR comes from an adult with an advanced solid tumor such as melanoma, head and neck, liver or kidney cancer. The chain joins TRBV28 to TRBJ2-7; tentatively, D is TRBD1 (6 bases). The CDR3 DNA reads TGTGCCAGCAGTTTGACACAGGGTGCAATCGAGCAGTACTTC. Translating gives CASSLTQGAIEQYF. The full variable domain, its missing parts supplied by reference TRBV28 and TRBJ2-7, is DVKVTQSSRYLVKRTGEKVFLECVQDMDHENMFWYRQDPGLGLRLIYFSYDVKMKEKGDIPEGYSVSREKKERFSLILESASTNQTSMYLCASSLTQGAIEQYFGPGTRLTVT.